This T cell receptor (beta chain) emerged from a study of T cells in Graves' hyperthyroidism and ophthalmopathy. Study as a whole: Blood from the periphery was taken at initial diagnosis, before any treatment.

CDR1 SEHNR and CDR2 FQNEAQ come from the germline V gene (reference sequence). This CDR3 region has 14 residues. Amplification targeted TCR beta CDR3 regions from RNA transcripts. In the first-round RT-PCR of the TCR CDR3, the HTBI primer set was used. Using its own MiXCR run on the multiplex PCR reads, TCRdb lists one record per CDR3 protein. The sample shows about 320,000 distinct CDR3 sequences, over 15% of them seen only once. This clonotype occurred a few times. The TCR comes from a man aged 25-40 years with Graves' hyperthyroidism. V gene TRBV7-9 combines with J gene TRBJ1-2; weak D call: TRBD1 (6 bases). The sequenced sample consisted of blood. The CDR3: CPPGWGLPGNGYTF. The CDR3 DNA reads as TGTCCCCCAGGTTGGGGGCTACCCGGGAATGGCTACACCTTC.